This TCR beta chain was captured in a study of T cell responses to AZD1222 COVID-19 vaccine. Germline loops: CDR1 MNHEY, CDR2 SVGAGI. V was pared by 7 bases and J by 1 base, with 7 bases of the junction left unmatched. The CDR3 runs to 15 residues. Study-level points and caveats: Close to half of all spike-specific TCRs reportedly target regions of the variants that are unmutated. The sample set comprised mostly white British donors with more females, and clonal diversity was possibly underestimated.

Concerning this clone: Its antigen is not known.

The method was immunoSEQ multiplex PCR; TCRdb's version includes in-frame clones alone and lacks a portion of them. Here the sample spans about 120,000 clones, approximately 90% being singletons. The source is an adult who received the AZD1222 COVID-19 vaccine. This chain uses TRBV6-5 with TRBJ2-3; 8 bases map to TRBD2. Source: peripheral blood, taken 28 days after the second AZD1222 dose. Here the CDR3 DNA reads TGTGCCAGCACAATCAGCGGGGGAGGCACAGATACGCAGTATTTT. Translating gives CASTISGGGTDTQYF.